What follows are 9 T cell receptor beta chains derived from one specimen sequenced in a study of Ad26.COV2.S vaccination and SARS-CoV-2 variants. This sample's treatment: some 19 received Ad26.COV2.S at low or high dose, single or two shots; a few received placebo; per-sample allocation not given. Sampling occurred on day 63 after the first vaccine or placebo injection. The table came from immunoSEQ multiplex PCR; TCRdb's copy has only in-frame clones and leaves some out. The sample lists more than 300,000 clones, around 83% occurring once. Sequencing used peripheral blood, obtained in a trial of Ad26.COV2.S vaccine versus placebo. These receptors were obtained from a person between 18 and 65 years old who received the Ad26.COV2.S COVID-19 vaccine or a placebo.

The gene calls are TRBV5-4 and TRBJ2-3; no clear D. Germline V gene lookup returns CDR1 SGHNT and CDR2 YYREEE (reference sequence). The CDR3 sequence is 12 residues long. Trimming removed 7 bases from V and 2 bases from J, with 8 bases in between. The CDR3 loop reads CASGPYTDTQYF. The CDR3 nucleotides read TGTGCCAGCGGACCTTACACAGATACGCAGTATTTT.

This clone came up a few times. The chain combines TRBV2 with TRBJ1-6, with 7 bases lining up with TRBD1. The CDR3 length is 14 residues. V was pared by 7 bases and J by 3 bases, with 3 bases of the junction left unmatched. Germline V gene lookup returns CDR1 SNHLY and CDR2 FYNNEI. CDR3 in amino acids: CASTRTGYNSPLHF. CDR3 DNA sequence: TGTGCCAGCACCCGGACAGGCTATAATTCACCCCTCCACTTT.

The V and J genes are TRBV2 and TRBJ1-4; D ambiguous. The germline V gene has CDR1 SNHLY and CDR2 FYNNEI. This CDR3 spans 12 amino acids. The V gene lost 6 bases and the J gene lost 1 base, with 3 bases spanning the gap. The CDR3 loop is CASRVTNEKLFF. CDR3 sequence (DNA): TGTGCCAGCAGGGTAACTAATGAAAAACTGTTTTTT.

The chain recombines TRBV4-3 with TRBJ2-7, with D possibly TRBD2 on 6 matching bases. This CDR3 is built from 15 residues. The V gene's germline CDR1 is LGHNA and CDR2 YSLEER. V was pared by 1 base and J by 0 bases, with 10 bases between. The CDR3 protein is CASSQGGGVSYEQYF. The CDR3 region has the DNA TGCGCCAGCAGCCAAGGAGGAGGGGTCTCCTACGAGCAGTACTTC.

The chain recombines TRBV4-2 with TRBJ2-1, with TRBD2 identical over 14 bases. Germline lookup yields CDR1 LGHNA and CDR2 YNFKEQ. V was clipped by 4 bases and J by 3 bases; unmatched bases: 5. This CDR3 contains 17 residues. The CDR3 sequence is CASSRRLAGGHYNEQFF. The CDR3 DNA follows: TGTGCCAGCAGCCGCCGACTAGCGGGGGGGCACTACAATGAGCAGTTCTTC.

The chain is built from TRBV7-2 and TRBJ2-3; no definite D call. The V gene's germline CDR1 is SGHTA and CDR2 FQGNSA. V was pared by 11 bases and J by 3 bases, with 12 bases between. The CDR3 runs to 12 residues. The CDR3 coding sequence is TGTGCCGGCACATTCGGGACAGATACGCAGTATTTT. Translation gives CAGTFGTDTQYF.

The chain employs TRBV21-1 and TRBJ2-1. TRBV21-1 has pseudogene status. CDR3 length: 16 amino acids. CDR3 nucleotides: TGTGCCAGCAGCATACGTGCCTTTAATATTCACAATGAGCAGTTCTTC. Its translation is CASSIRAFNIHNEQFF.

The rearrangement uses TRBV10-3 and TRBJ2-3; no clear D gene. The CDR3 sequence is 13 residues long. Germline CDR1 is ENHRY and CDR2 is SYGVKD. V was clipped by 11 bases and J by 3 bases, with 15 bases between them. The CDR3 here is CAGNSLPTDTQYF. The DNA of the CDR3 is TGTGCCGGAAACAGCTTACCTACAGATACGCAGTATTTT.

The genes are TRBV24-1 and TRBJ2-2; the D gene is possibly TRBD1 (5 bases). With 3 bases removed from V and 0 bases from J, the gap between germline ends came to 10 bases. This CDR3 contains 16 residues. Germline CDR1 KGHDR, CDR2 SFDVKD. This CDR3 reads CATSDTDTSNTGELFF. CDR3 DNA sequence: TGTGCCACCAGTGATACGGACACTTCGAACACCGGGGAGCTGTTTTTT.